A single sample gave rise to the 17 T cell receptor beta chains below, sequenced in a study of cytomegalovirus exposure and HLA in healthy donors. PCR amplification relied on 60 Vbeta primers (plus 13 Jbeta primers). Some clones are missing from TCRdb's copy, which holds only in-frame ones; the method was immunoSEQ multiplex PCR. The top ten clones hold under 2.5% of a sample with some 170,000 clones, around 80% of them seen once. The sequencing input was PBMCs. The receptors originated from a man aged 35-49 years in good health and CMV-seronegative.

This sequence joins TRBV7-9 and TRBJ1-1, with 8 nucleotides matching TRBD1. This CDR3 is 14 amino acids long. The germline gives CDR1 SEHNR, CDR2 FQNEAQ (reference sequence). The ends lost 3 bases at V and 3 bases at J; junction bases unmatched: 3. The CDR3 sequence is CASSLTGDYTEAFF. The CDR3, as DNA: TGTGCCAGCAGCTTGACAGGGGATTACACTGAAGCTTTCTTT.

The chain recombines TRBV5-1 with TRBJ1-1; tentative D call: TRBD1 (5 bases). Trimming removed 0 bases from V and 1 base from J, with 10 bases in between. CDR3 length: 15 residues. Looked up from germline, CDR1 is SGHRS and CDR2 is YFSETQ. The CDR3, as DNA: TGCGCCAGCAGCTTGGATGGGGGAGGGAACACTGAAGCTTTCTTT. It codes for CASSLDGGGNTEAFF.

The genes are TRBV27 and TRBJ1-2; 8 bases are a match to TRBD1. Germline V lookup: CDR1 MNHEY, CDR2 SMNVEV (reference sequence). Unmatched junction bases numbered 7, after V lost 5 bases and J lost 5 bases. CDR3 length: 14 amino acids. CDR3 loop: CASSPTRDRYGYTF. CDR3 sequence (DNA): TGTGCCAGCAGTCCCACCCGGGACAGGTATGGCTACACCTTC.

V gene TRBV11-2 combines with J gene TRBJ2-7, with 9 bases lining up with TRBD2. Germline CDR1 is SGHAT and CDR2 is FQNNGV. The CDR3 has 15 residues. V lost 5 bases to trimming and J lost 3 bases; unmatched junction nucleotides: 8. CDR3 sequence: CASSLTVTSGYEQYF. CDR3 sequence (DNA): TGTGCCAGCAGCCTAACCGTGACTAGCGGCTACGAGCAGTACTTC.

This clone was seen more than once but under ten times. This sequence joins TRBV7-8 and TRBJ2-7; 7 nucleotides align to TRBD1. CDR1 and CDR2 (germline): SGHVS, FQNEAQ. V lost 5 bases and J lost 2; bases outside the gene matches: 15. The CDR3 is made up of 17 amino acids. The CDR3 DNA follows: TGTGCCAGCAGCCCCCGAATAACCGGGACAGCGGCCTACGAGCAGTACTTC. It is translated as CASSPRITGTAAYEQYF.

The genes are TRBV28 and TRBJ1-2; D ambiguous. Per the germline V gene, CDR1 is MDHEN and CDR2 is SYDVKM. CDR3 length equals 13 residues. Trimming cost V 1 base and J 5 bases, with 8 bases left between them. CDR3 sequence (DNA): TGTGCCAGCAGTTTATTGGGGAGTTATGGCTACACCTTC. This gives the protein CASSLLGSYGYTF.

The chain joins TRBV19 to TRBJ2-7; D is possibly TRBD1 (5 bases). With 8 bases removed from V and 4 bases from J, the gap between germline ends came to 9 bases. Germline CDR1 reads LNHDA; CDR2 reads SQIVND (reference sequence). CDR3 length: 11 residues. CDR3 region: CASGRAYEQYF. The CDR3 bases are TGTGCCAGTGGCAGGGCTTACGAGCAGTACTTC.

The chain is built from TRBV2 and TRBJ2-7; the match to TRBD2 covers 11 bases. V lost 6 bases to trimming and J lost 2 bases; unmatched junction nucleotides: 6. Germline CDR1 is SNHLY and CDR2 is FYNNEI. CDR3 size: 15 residues. This chain's CDR3 is CASREISGRAYEQYF. CDR3 DNA sequence: TGTGCCAGCAGGGAAATTAGCGGGAGGGCCTACGAGCAGTACTTC.

This clone has only one observation. Mismatch with germline at one junction end may stem from a read error. The chain combines TRBV7-9 with TRBJ2-1, with 9 bases lining up with TRBD1. Germline-derived CDR1 and CDR2 are SEHNR and FQNEAQ (reference sequence). The CDR3 consists of 12 residues. The CDR3 sequence: CSSEDRGGEQFF. The DNA for the CDR3 is TGTTCCAGCGAAGACAGGGGGGGTGAGCAGTTCTTC.

The rearrangement links TRBV5-1 to TRBJ2-5; no firm D call. The CDR3 is 14 residues long. Trimming took 0 bases from V and 5 from J, leaving 11 bases between them. CDR1 and CDR2 from the germline V gene are SGHRS and YFSETQ. CDR3 in DNA: TGCGCCAGCAGCTTGGAACCGACAAAGGAGACCCAGTACTTC. This gives the protein CASSLEPTKETQYF.

This rearrangement joins TRBV21-1 to TRBJ2-5; TRBD2, the D gene given by the table, was not confirmed from the DNA. TRBV21-1 is marked as a pseudogene. This CDR3 spans 15 amino acids. This CDR3 reads CASSLQEVAGETQYF. The DNA of the CDR3 is TGTGCCTCCAGTCTCCAGGAGGTGGCCGGAGAGACCCAGTACTTC.

The V call is TRBV6-6, the J call TRBJ2-5, with D uncertain. The DNA matches TRBJ2-7 better at its end, which makes the J call doubtful. CDR3 length: 13 residues. Germline V lookup: CDR1 MNHNY, CDR2 SVGAGI (reference sequence). CDR3 DNA: TGTGCCAGCAGTAGGTCGGCGCGGTACGAGCAGTACTTC. Protein sequence: CASSRSARYEQYF.

This clone was recorded a few times. V is TRBV28 and J is TRBJ2-7; TRBD1 is a possible D gene (6 bases). Deletions cut 7 bases from V and 0 bases from J, with 10 bases between. This CDR3 comprises 13 residues. CDR1 is MDHEN, CDR2 SYDVKM, per germline. The CDR3 spells CASTGTLSYEQYF. In DNA, the CDR3 is TGTGCCAGCACTGGGACACTCTCCTACGAGCAGTACTTC.

The chain employs TRBV28 and TRBJ1-2; a weak D match, TRBD1 (6 bases). Germline V gives CDR1 MDHEN, CDR2 SYDVKM. There are 14 residues in the CDR3. V was cut by 7 bases and J by 5 bases, with 17 bases left in between. The CDR3 bases are TGTGCCAGCAAGGGGTCAGGGGCCCTTTATGGCTACACCTTC. The encoded protein is CASKGSGALYGYTF.

The table lists this clone with a count of one. The chain is built from TRBV5-1 and TRBJ2-1; the match to TRBD2 covers 7 bases. The CDR3 has 15 amino acids. Germline CDR1 and CDR2: SGHRS and YFSETQ. V lost 3 bases and J lost 3; bases outside the gene matches: 6. Written as DNA, the CDR3 is TGCGCCAGCAGCTCAGCTAGCGGATTCTACAATGAGCAGTTCTTC. It translates to CASSSASGFYNEQFF.

This sequence joins TRBV6-1 and TRBJ2-3; 7 positions agree with TRBD1. The CDR3 runs to 14 residues. V trimming: 9 bases; J trimming: 4 bases; junction bases outside the gene matches: 10. Looked up from germline, CDR1 is MNHNS and CDR2 is SASEGT. This CDR3 is CASVTGVPPDTQYF. Here the CDR3 DNA reads TGTGCCAGTGTCACAGGGGTACCTCCAGATACGCAGTATTTT.

The chain has TRBV18 and TRBJ1-5, with 9 bases identical to TRBD1. This CDR3 has 15 residues. Germline loops: CDR1 KGHSH, CDR2 LQKENI. After removal of 6 bases from V and 11 bases from J, the junction contained 14 bases not matched to a gene. The CDR3 DNA is TGTGCCAGCTCCGCCGGGACAGGGACCATCGGGTCCCAGCATTTT. This codes for CASSAGTGTIGSQHF.